The entry below gives a single TCR beta chain sequence along with its context. The clone's antigen remains unknown. Per-base qualities were not stored, and no clone one base away is much larger. Receptors were amplified or captured by the immunoSEQ multiplex PCR assay. A mixture of 60 forward primers for TCR Vbeta segments and 13 reverse primers for TCR Jbeta segments was used in the multiplex PCR. The CDR3 region of rearranged TCR beta genes was amplified from genomic DNA by a multiplex PCR assay. Amplified TCR beta libraries were sequenced as 87-base-pair reads on the Illumina HiSeq System. Per the authors' processing: A later analysis tallied around 80 million unique TCR beta chains across the 666 repertoires, and around 9.9 million of those chains were shared by two or more donors. Raw reads were error-corrected and collapsed into unique sequences with a nearest-neighbor algorithm that merged closely related sequences to remove PCR and sequencing errors. To assign V, D and J gene segments, CDR3 sequences were aligned to IMGT reference sequences. For a sequence to be retained, a match of at least six nucleotides was required to both a V gene segment and a J gene segment. Rearrangements were classified as productive when the CDR3 lacked stop codons and remained in frame with V and J, and all other rearrangements were classified as non-productive. CDR3 was defined by IMGT convention, running from the second conserved V-encoded cysteine to the conserved J-encoded phenylalanine. The earlier analysis of about 640 of the donors excluded any sequence lacking an unambiguous match to a single V gene segment. In an earlier analysis of around 590 of the donors, a V segment was called functional when productive rearrangements were above 56.7%, and segregating when the standard deviation between donors exceeded 5%. A statistical classification framework was built to diagnose cytomegalovirus status from the catalog of TCR beta chain sequences. V and J gene assignment, in a later analysis, came from comparing TCR nucleotide sequences with IMGT/GENE-DB human TR gene sequences. In a later analysis, CDR3 sequences and most-parsimonious VDJ recombination scenarios were assigned using the TCRdist pipeline. In a later analysis, every TCR beta chain was defined by the combination of its CDR3 amino acid sequence and its V-gene family, and reads without a unique V-gene family were dropped. To address suspected cross-contamination and a sequencing artifact, a later analysis removed around 600 highly shared, low-generation-probability nucleotide sequences. For each public chain, a later analysis derived a clonal expansion index from normalized ranks of inferred template counts within each repertoire. A later analysis computed generation probabilities with a VDJ recombination model fitted to out-of-frame rearrangements, and checked the results against IGoR. A later analysis scored TCR-TCR, TCR-HLA and TCR-CMV co-occurrence with hypergeometric tests, applying a repertoire-size bias correction to TCR pairs. In a later analysis, false discovery rates were estimated by permuting HLA or CMV assignments 20 times. In a later analysis, co-occurring TCRs were grouped with DBSCAN, and TCRdist sequence similarity was added when clustering was performed within HLA-allele-positive subsets. For co-occurrence clustering, repertoires with fewer than 30,000 or more than 120,000 public chains were excluded, along with roughly 5 repertoires with anomalous nucleotide sharing. TCRdb provides this immuneACCESS table in a form limited to in-frame rearrangements. Some clones are lacking; in checked studies, under half of them reflect an unresolved V gene, and why the rest are absent is not known. Clone size and the V and J calls come from that table; the DNA yielded D and trimming. The sample profile shows 180,000 or so clones; roughly 79% of them were found once. About 2.1% of the sample lies in the top ten.

The cohort comprised 670 or so healthy bone marrow donors. Cohort members were all nominally healthy when sampled, although unrecorded immune exposures were likely present. The donor tested CMV seropositive, placing the donor among the 250 to 350 seropositive members of the cohort. A peripheral blood sample was provided by each donor, and peripheral blood mononuclear cells were used for TCR beta sequencing. Genomic DNA was extracted from the blood cell samples with the Qiagen DNeasy Blood Extraction Kit. This specimen comes from a study of cytomegalovirus exposure and HLA in healthy donors (dated by TCRdb to 2016 to 2017). Concerning the study at large: According to an earlier analysis of a few hundred of the donors, roughly 180 million T cells yielded roughly 110 million unique TCR beta sequences and approximately 300 Gb of sequence data. HLA typing included class I and class II loci at four-digit resolution. The genetic ancestry cluster associated with self-reported Caucasian donors included 81% of the roughly 400 genotyped donors. In a later genetic analysis, genome-wide SNP genotypes for about 55% of the roughly 700 donors were used, and that subset was treated as a discovery cohort. All discovery cohort repertoires had been generated using a single sequencing platform. An earlier analysis of 587 of the donors applied high-throughput TCR beta sequencing to assess whether each TCR beta V gene segment acted as functional or pseudogenic. On average, about 200,000 unique TCR beta nucleotide sequences were sequenced per donor among several hundred genotyped donors of the cohort, with roughly a sixth of those sequences being non-productive. An early release that covered fewer than 800 HLA-typed donors contained around 300 gigabases of sequencing data and 80 million or so unique TCR sequences. The study aimed to test whether cataloging public T cell receptors could reveal signatures of past pathogen exposure. Typing coverage differed by locus: A, B, C, DRB1 and DQB1 were typed in roughly 620-630 donors, DQA1 in about 560, DPA1 in some 570, and DPB1 in 400 to 490. A handful of DR-DQ haplotypes were treated as single units for association and clustering because of strong linkage in the cohort. To study patterns of TCR occurrence, a later analysis re-analyzed previously published TCR beta repertoires from 666 donors and added high-resolution HLA genotyping. Donor age, sex, ethnicity and CMV serostatus were compiled together with the repertoire data. The study used immunosequencing to profile the T cell repertoires of 670 or so subjects and linked those repertoires to cytomegalovirus serostatus. A separate validation cohort of approximately 130 different subjects was used in addition to the roughly 700-subject first cohort. To predict cytomegalovirus infection status, the study combined high-throughput TCR immunosequencing, statistical association of individual TCRs with disease status, and machine learning. The later analysis used no new phenotypic data to find candidate immune exposures, relying instead on TCR beta sequences and their occurrence across donors. Paper-wide results and their limitations: According to a later analysis, TCR association rates differed among HLA loci, with DRB1 alleles showing the most associated TCRs and HLA-C alleles showing the fewest. The authors suggested that the approach could potentially be generalized to other disease states and immunological phenotypes. A further reported finding was that TCR beta sequences accurately predicted the HLA-A and HLA-B alleles for most subjects in the first cohort. Presence/absence analyses assumed roughly uniform sequencing depth across donors, an assumption that may not hold. According to a later analysis, parvovirus B19, influenza, CMV and Epstein-Barr virus appeared linked to several top co-occurrence clusters. The classifier was reported to diagnose cytomegalovirus status with high specificity and sensitivity in both the original cohort and the validation cohort. A group of highly shared sequence variants was considered likely to be a technical artifact of the sequencing pipeline. In a later analysis, HLA-associated TCR beta chains showed more clonal expansion and lower generation probabilities than non-associated chains that were equally common. The only immune exposure information available for the cohort was CMV serostatus. Most TCR sequences were observed very rarely across donors, whereas some public TCRs were present in many individuals. Because some donors lacked HLA typing at each locus, the association tests relied only on the typed subset. Because counts were too low, about 18 rarely observed V segments, including chromosome 9 orphons, were excluded from the earlier analysis of 500 to 700 of the donors. Correlated functional status among segregating V segments might be attributable to linkage disequilibrium, but an unknown experimental factor could not be ruled out. When HLA alleles, especially DR and DQ, strongly co-occurred, TCR associations were difficult to assign to individual alleles. The study gave a list of more than 150 TCR beta chains associated with cytomegalovirus. A later genetic analysis reported fewer N-insertions in productive TCRs among donors in an Asian-associated ancestry cluster than the roughly 700-donor mean. An association between a missense DCLRE1C variant and V-gene and J-gene trimming of TCR beta chains was found in a later genetic analysis and replicated in an independent cohort. This cohort had only TCR beta chains sequenced, and the lack of alpha or paired-chain data limited which features could be detected. An earlier analysis of around 600 of the donors showed that most TCR beta V segments appeared in productive rearrangements either about 90% or about 30% of the time, which broadly matched IMGT annotations. At a false discovery rate of 0.05, a later analysis linked 15,000 to 20,000 TCR beta sequences to specific HLA alleles. According to a later analysis, most CMV-associated TCR beta chains appeared to be HLA-restricted, and the HLA associations seemed to be driven largely by CMV exposure. A few of the identified cytomegalovirus-associated TCR beta chains were confirmed in vitro to be specific for cytomegalovirus antigens.

The clonotype originates from a woman aged 30 to 39 in good health and CMV-seropositive. Sequenced sample: PBMCs.

The CDR3 reads as follows: CASSQLIHGYQETQYF. Here is the DNA: TGTGCCAGCAGCCAACTAATTCACGGTTACCAAGAGACCCAGTACTTC. The V gene is TRBV14 and the J gene is TRBJ2-5; the D gene cannot be named for sure. The junction carries 13 bases between V and J, which are trimmed by 2 bases and 0 bases respectively. The germline V gene sets CDR1 to SGHDN and CDR2 to FVKESK. Reading from cysteine to phenylalanine, the CDR3 counts 16 amino acids. Just CDR3 DNA is preserved here, 48 bases in frame from base 1.